A selection of T cell receptor beta chains follows, all from one sample in a study of vaccination and CD4 T cells after COVID-19. TCRdb itself ran the PCR reads through MiXCR, one entry per CDR3 protein. Among over 10,000 distinct CDR3 sequences listed, roughly four fifths were seen once. The antigens of these receptors remain unknown. Sequenced sample: CD4+ T cells from blood, cultured in vitro. These receptors all come from a human donor who had recovered from COVID-19. CDR3s leave out the opening cysteine and the closing phenylalanine or tryptophan. The D gene is left open where the match is weak.

V	J	D	CDR3
TRBV7-2	TRBJ2-1	TRBD1	ASSLGDRDRNEQF
TRBV20-1	TRBJ1-5	TRBD1	SARGLRGVNQPQH
TRBV20-1	TRBJ1-5	TRBD1	SAPDQGAGGNQPQH
TRBV20-1	TRBJ1-6	.	SAREGSLGDSPLH
TRBV7-6	TRBJ2-2	TRBD2	ASSLSWRGRTGELF
TRBV15	TRBJ1-1	.	ATRRVRDWVLSGEAF
TRBV6-2/TRBV6-3	TRBJ1-5	.	ASRPRVSQGYQPQH
TRBV15	TRBJ1-2	.	ATSRDNFGGYT
TRBV29-1	TRBJ1-2	.	SVEDLPLGGYT
TRBV20-1	TRBJ1-6	.	SARDTQGSPLH
TRBV2	TRBJ1-6	.	ASSLSRDSPLH
TRBV2	TRBJ1-1	.	ASRPISGGTEAF
TRBV27	TRBJ2-3	TRBD2	ASSLVPSGTSRSTDTQY
TRBV24-1	TRBJ1-5	.	ATSDFPGPAQH
TRBV27	TRBJ1-5	.	ASSSRFQPQH
TRBV12-3/TRBV12-4	TRBJ1-1	.	ASSENIRGTEAF
TRBV20-1	TRBJ2-1	.	SARGLLYHNEQF
TRBV27	TRBJ1-2	.	ASAGATDGYT
TRBV7-2	TRBJ1-5	.	ASSPRGDLSNQPQH
TRBV6-1	TRBJ2-3	.	ASSRASSTDTQY
TRBV6-5	TRBJ2-5	.	ASSYSRLGGETQY
TRBV7-2	TRBJ1-1	.	ASTPVEGRWNTEAF
TRBV20-1	TRBJ1-1	TRBD1	SASKTGRNTEAF
TRBV6-1	TRBJ1-1	.	ASKPGQIRTEAF
TRBV28	TRBJ2-2	.	ASSSTGELF
TRBV18	TRBJ1-1	.	ASSVNTEAF